Listed below are T cell receptor beta chains from one sample, sequenced in a study of monozygotic twins with inflammatory bowel disease. TCRdb reprocessed the 5' RACE reads and reports one entry per CDR3 protein, with no DNA. This specimen shows 300,000 to 400,000 distinct CDR3 sequences; the ten leading clones hold 2% to 2.5%. The specimen was blood. These receptors were collected from a human donor with ulcerative colitis or Crohn's disease, or a healthy co-twin of an affected twin (not recorded which). The CDR3 runs from the conserved cysteine through the conserved F or W. Fields, in order: V gene, J gene, CDR3 protein.

TRBV5-1,TRBJ2-6,CASSLDSSGANVLTF
TRBV20-1,TRBJ2-5,CSALSASVYQETQYF
TRBV20-1,TRBJ1-1,CSAAGTANTEAFF
TRBV18,TRBJ2-7,CASSPLPDGGEQYF
TRBV20-1,TRBJ2-1,CSSLRPGAGIINFNEQFF
TRBV4-1,TRBJ2-7,CASSPSSHEQYF
TRBV9,TRBJ2-2,CASSAGQRTGELFF
TRBV30,TRBJ2-7,CAWSLHPSYEQYF
TRBV4-3,TRBJ2-7,CASSQAWGYEQYF
TRBV7-2,TRBJ2-1,CASSTLAGAYNEQFF
TRBV7-8,TRBJ2-5,CASSLKVAGVLGAEETQYF
TRBV7-2,TRBJ1-2,CASSSQGWIRGYTF
TRBV4-1,TRBJ2-3,CASSQTSSPDTQYF
TRBV2,TRBJ2-1,CASTSWNEQFF
TRBV7-2,TRBJ2-7,CASSSGFEQYF
TRBV5-1,TRBJ2-3,CASSSDTGDQDTQYF
TRBV9,TRBJ2-7,CASSVDVAPSEQYF
TRBV4-3,TRBJ2-2,CASSQDWPTGELFF
TRBV27,TRBJ2-1,CASSPPDRGVISSYNEQFF
TRBV2,TRBJ2-7,CASRKVGQLEQYF
TRBV20-1,TRBJ2-1,CSARDKTNEQFF
TRBV7-9,TRBJ2-5,CASSSLTGRETQYF
TRBV28,TRBJ1-5,CASMSWDSNQPQHF
TRBV20-1,TRBJ2-5,CSARKLGQGGETQYF
TRBV27,TRBJ2-1,CASSPQGRTYNEQFF
TRBV10-2,TRBJ1-1,CASTPWDGAGTEAFF
TRBV13,TRBJ2-7,CASSLGQYEQYF
TRBV6-5,TRBJ1-6,CASSDSRRGDNSPLHF
TRBV15,TRBJ1-5,CATSTQLNQPQHF
TRBV10-3,TRBJ2-3,CAISAGQGDADTQYF
TRBV6-1,TRBJ2-3,CASSVQGMSTDTQYF
TRBV20-1,TRBJ1-1,CSAPQGVYPEAFF
TRBV4-3,TRBJ1-1,CASSQASGLNTEAFF
TRBV29-1,TRBJ2-7,CSVEVTESGTPMNEQYF
TRBV20-1,TRBJ2-7,CSASPVGTWQYF
TRBV2,TRBJ2-7,CASGPTGFGWDEQYF
TRBV15,TRBJ2-3,CATSSRLAATDTQYF
TRBV4-1,TRBJ1-1,CASAGTANTEAFF
TRBV14,TRBJ2-5,CASSQDGDFRETQYF
TRBV5-1,TRBJ2-7,CASSLDPAGTVYF
TRBV7-2,TRBJ2-1,CASSLDGTYNEQFF
TRBV13,TRBJ2-1,CASSLSGFGSYNEQFF
TRBV7-2,TRBJ2-4,CASSPLGLGRNIQYF
TRBV6-2/TRBV6-3,TRBJ2-7,CASSETGTGLSEQYF
TRBV5-1,TRBJ2-5,CASSRMTSGQETQYF
TRBV5-4,TRBJ2-6,CASSLKVQSGANVLTF